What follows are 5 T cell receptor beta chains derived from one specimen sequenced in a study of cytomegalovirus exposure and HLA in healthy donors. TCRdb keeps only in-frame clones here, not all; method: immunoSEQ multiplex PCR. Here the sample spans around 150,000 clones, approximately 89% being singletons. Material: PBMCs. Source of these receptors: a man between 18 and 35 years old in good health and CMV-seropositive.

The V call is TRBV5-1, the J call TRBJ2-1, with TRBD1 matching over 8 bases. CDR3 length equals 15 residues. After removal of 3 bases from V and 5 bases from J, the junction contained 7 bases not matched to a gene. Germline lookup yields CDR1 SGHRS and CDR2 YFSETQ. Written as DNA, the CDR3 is TGCGCCAGCAGCTCCAGACAGGGGTTGAACAATGAGCAGTTCTTC. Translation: CASSSRQGLNNEQFF. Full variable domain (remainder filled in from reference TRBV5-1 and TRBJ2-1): KAGVTQTPRYLIKTRGQQVTLSCSPISGHRSVSWYQQTPGQGLQFLFEYFSETQRNKGNFPGRFSGRQFSNSRSEMNVSTLELGDSALYLCASSSRQGLNNEQFFGPGTRLTVL.

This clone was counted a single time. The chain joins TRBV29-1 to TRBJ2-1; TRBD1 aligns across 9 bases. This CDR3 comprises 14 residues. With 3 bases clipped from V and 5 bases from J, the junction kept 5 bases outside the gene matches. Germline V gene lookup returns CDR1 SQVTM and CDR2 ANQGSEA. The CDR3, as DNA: TGCAGCGTTGATCTGGGACAGGGAGACAATGAGCAGTTCTTC. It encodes CSVDLGQGDNEQFF.

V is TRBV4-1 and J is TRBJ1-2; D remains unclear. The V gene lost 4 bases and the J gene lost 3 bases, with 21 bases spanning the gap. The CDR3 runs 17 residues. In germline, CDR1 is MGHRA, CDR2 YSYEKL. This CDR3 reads CASSPLRSGEGDYGYTF. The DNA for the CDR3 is TGCGCCAGCAGCCCCCTTCGAAGCGGGGAGGGAGACTATGGCTACACCTTC.

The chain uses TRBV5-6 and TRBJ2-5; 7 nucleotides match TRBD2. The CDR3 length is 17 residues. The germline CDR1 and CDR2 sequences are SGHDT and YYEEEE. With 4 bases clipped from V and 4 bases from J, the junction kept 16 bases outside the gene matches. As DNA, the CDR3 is TGTGCCAGCAGCCGAAAGGGAGGGCTACCAAACGGAGAGACCCAGTACTTC. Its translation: CASSRKGGLPNGETQYF.

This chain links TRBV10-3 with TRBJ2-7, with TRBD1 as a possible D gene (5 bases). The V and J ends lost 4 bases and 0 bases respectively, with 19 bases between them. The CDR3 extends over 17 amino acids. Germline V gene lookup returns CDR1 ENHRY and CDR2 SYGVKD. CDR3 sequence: CAISGFGAGAPSYEQYF. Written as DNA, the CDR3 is TGTGCCATCAGTGGGTTTGGGGCAGGAGCTCCCTCCTACGAGCAGTACTTC.